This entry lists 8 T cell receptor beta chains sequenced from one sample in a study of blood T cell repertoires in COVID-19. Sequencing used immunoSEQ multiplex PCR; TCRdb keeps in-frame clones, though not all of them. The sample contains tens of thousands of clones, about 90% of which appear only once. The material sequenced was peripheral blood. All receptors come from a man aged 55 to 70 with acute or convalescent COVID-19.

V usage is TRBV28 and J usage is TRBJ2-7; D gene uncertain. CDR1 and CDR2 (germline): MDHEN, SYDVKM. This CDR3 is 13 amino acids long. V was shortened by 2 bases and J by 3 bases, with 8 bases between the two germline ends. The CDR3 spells CASSLPPGYEQYF. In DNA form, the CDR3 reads TGTGCCAGCAGTTTACCCCCCGGCTACGAGCAGTACTTC.

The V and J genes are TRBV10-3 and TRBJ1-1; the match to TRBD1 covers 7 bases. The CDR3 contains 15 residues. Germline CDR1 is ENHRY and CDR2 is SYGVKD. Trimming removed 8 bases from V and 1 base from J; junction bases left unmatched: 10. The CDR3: CAIVEDRTGNTEAFF. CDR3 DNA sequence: TGTGCCATCGTAGAGGACAGGACGGGGAACACTGAAGCTTTCTTT.

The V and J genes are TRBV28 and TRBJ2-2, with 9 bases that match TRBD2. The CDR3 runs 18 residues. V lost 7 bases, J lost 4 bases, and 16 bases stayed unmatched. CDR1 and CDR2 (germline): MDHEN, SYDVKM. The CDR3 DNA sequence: TGTGCCAGCACCCAGCCCCGCCAGCTAGCGGGGAGCACCGGGGAGCTGTTTTTT. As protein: CASTQPRQLAGSTGELFF.

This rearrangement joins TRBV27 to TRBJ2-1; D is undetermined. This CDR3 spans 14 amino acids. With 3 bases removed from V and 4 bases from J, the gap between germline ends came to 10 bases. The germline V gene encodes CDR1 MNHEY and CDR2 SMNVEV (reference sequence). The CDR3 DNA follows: TGTGCCAGCAGTTTGTCCTACGGTTACAATGAGCAGTTCTTC. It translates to CASSLSYGYNEQFF.

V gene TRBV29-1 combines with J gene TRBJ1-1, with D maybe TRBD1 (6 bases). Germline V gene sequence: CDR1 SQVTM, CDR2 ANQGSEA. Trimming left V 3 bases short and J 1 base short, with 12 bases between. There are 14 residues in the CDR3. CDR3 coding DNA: TGCAGCGTTGACAACAGGGCAAGGAACACTGAAGCTTTCTTT. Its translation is CSVDNRARNTEAFF.

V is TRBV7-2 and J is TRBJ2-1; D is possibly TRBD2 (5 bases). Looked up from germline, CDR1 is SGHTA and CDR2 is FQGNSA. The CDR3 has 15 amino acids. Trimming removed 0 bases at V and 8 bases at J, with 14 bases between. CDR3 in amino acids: CASSLAAGKPYEQFF. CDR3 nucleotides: TGTGCCAGCAGCTTAGCCGCCGGGAAGCCTTATGAGCAGTTCTTC.

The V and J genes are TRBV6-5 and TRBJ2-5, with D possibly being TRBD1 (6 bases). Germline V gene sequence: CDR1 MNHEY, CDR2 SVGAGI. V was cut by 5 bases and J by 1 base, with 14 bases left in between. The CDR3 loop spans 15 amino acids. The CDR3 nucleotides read TGTGCCAGCAGTCAACCGGGACACCCCCAAGAGACCCAGTACTTC. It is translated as CASSQPGHPQETQYF.

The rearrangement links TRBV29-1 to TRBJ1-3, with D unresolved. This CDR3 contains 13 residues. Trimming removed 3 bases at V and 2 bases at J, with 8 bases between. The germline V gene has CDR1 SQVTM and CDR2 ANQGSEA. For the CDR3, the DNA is TGCAGCGTTGAGTCGGGGACTGGAAACACCATATATTTT. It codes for CSVESGTGNTIYF.